Listed below are T cell receptor beta chains from one sample, sequenced in a study of CD8+ T cells in alopecia areata. Sequencing was performed with immunoSEQ multiplex PCR; in TCRdb, only in-frame clones are kept and a portion is missing. The sample consists of some 170,000 clones, roughly 60% of them appearing once. This material consisted of CD4+ T cells sorted from blood, taken between weeks 55 and 65, from a patient treated with tofacitinib. These receptors all come from a human donor with alopecia areata. Both conserved end residues are part of each CDR3. D genes are given only for firm matches. Some rows have no size entry. The others give once, few or many, or a class for an expanded clone.

clone size: few; V gene: TRBV2; D gene: -; CDR3 length: 15; J gene: TRBJ2-7; CDR3 protein: CASLTIGRSPNEQYF; CDR3 DNA: TGTGCCAGCCTAACGATAGGCAGGAGCCCCAACGAGCAGTACTTC
clone size: few; V gene: TRBV2; D gene: -; CDR3 length: 13; J gene: TRBJ1-1; CDR3 protein: CASNMDGGTEAFF; CDR3 DNA: TGTGCCAGCAACATGGATGGCGGGACTGAAGCTTTCTTT
clone size: -; V gene: TRBV9; D gene: -; CDR3 length: 15; J gene: TRBJ2-7; CDR3 protein: CASSVEGHGETGQYF; CDR3 DNA: TGTGCCAGCAGCGTAGAGGGTCACGGGGAAACCGGGCAGTACTTC
clone size: -; V gene: TRBV30; D gene: TRBD1; CDR3 length: 14; J gene: TRBJ1-1; CDR3 protein: CAWGIGDRNTEAFF; CDR3 DNA: TGTGCCTGGGGGATTGGGGACAGGAACACTGAAGCTTTCTTT
clone size: -; V gene: TRBV4-1; D gene: TRBD2; CDR3 length: 15; J gene: TRBJ2-7; CDR3 protein: CASKRLAGGRDEQYF; CDR3 DNA: TGCGCCAGCAAAAGACTAGCGGGGGGTCGGGACGAGCAGTACTTC
clone size: few; V gene: TRBV30; D gene: -; CDR3 length: 15; J gene: TRBJ2-7; CDR3 protein: CAWSVPWQATYEQYF; CDR3 DNA: TGTGCCTGGAGTGTACCTTGGCAGGCAACCTACGAGCAGTACTTC
clone size: -; V gene: TRBV7-2; D gene: -; CDR3 length: 14; J gene: TRBJ1-5; CDR3 protein: CASSLRQSNQPQHF; CDR3 DNA: TGTGCCAGCAGCTTGCGACAGAGCAATCAGCCCCAGCATTTT
clone size: -; V gene: TRBV6-5; D gene: -; CDR3 length: 13; J gene: TRBJ1-2; CDR3 protein: CATQRGGRSGYTF; CDR3 DNA: TGTGCCACCCAAAGGGGGGGGCGAAGCGGCTACACCTTC
clone size: once; V gene: TRBV5-1; D gene: TRBD2; CDR3 length: 15; J gene: TRBJ2-7; CDR3 protein: CASSLVAGDSYEQYF; CDR3 DNA: TGCGCCAGCAGCTTGGTAGCGGGGGACTCCTACGAGCAGTACTTC
clone size: -; V gene: TRBV30; D gene: -; CDR3 length: 13; J gene: TRBJ1-2; CDR3 protein: CAWSEQAVYGYTF; CDR3 DNA: TGTGCCTGGAGTGAACAGGCTGTCTATGGCTACACCTTC
clone size: -; V gene: TRBV2; D gene: -; CDR3 length: 12; J gene: TRBJ1-5; CDR3 protein: CASSAENQPQHF; CDR3 DNA: TGTGCCAGCAGCGCGGAGAATCAGCCCCAGCATTTT
clone size: -; V gene: TRBV9; D gene: -; CDR3 length: 15; J gene: TRBJ1-2; CDR3 protein: CASSVDSQGRSGYTF; CDR3 DNA: TGTGCCAGCAGCGTAGACTCCCAGGGGCGGTCTGGCTACACCTTC
clone size: few; V gene: TRBV30; D gene: -; CDR3 length: 13; J gene: TRBJ2-7; CDR3 protein: CAWSLGRYYEQYF; CDR3 DNA: TGTGCCTGGAGCCTAGGCAGGTATTACGAGCAGTACTTC
clone size: -; V gene: TRBV6-5; D gene: -; CDR3 length: 13; J gene: TRBJ1-6; CDR3 protein: CASSYSLDSPLHF; CDR3 DNA: TGTGCCAGCAGTTACTCGTTGGATTCACCCCTCCACTTT
clone size: once; V gene: TRBV11-2; D gene: -; CDR3 length: 14; J gene: TRBJ2-5; CDR3 protein: CASSNAGLRETQYF; CDR3 DNA: TGTGCCAGCAGCAACGCAGGGCTCCGGGAGACCCAGTACTTC
clone size: -; V gene: TRBV5-1; D gene: -; CDR3 length: 14; J gene: TRBJ2-3; CDR3 protein: CASSLEQGTDTQYF; CDR3 DNA: TGCGCCAGCAGCTTGGAGCAGGGCACAGATACGCAGTATTTT
clone size: -; V gene: TRBV18; D gene: -; CDR3 length: 16; J gene: TRBJ2-5; CDR3 protein: CASSPRTYTLQETQYF; CDR3 DNA: TGTGCCAGCTCACCACGAACTTACACCCTCCAAGAGACCCAGTACTTC
clone size: -; V gene: TRBV2; D gene: TRBD1; CDR3 length: 13; J gene: TRBJ2-1; CDR3 protein: CASSGQGHNEQFF; CDR3 DNA: TGTGCCAGCAGTGGACAGGGTCACAATGAGCAGTTCTTC
clone size: -; V gene: TRBV7-9; D gene: -; CDR3 length: 13; J gene: TRBJ2-1; CDR3 protein: CASSPESSNEQFF; CDR3 DNA: TGTGCCAGCAGCCCCGAGAGCTCCAATGAGCAGTTCTTC
clone size: -; V gene: TRBV6-6; D gene: -; CDR3 length: 16; J gene: TRBJ2-7; CDR3 protein: CASSYSDYPIPYEQYF; CDR3 DNA: TGTGCCAGCAGTTACTCGGACTATCCTATACCCTACGAGCAGTACTTC
clone size: -; V gene: TRBV10-3; D gene: -; CDR3 length: 14; J gene: TRBJ2-3; CDR3 protein: CAISESDFTDTQYF; CDR3 DNA: TGTGCCATCAGTGAGTCGGATTTCACAGATACGCAGTATTTT
clone size: -; V gene: TRBV10-3; D gene: -; CDR3 length: 18; J gene: TRBJ1-1; CDR3 protein: CAISELGRERFLVTEAFF; CDR3 DNA: TGTGCCATCAGTGAGCTGGGCAGGGAGAGGTTTTTAGTGACTGAAGCTTTCTTT
clone size: -; V gene: TRBV7-6; D gene: -; CDR3 length: 13; J gene: TRBJ1-1; CDR3 protein: CASSLKENTEAFF; CDR3 DNA: TGTGCCAGCAGCTTAAAGGAGAACACTGAAGCTTTCTTT
clone size: -; V gene: TRBV29-1; D gene: TRBD2; CDR3 length: 19; J gene: TRBJ2-5; CDR3 protein: CSVEDPGTSGGGRQETQYF; CDR3 DNA: TGCAGCGTTGAAGATCCCGGGACTAGCGGGGGAGGGCGGCAAGAGACCCAGTACTTC
clone size: few; V gene: TRBV29-1; D gene: -; CDR3 length: 11; J gene: TRBJ2-4; CDR3 protein: CSVVRGIIQYF; CDR3 DNA: TGCAGCGTTGTCAGGGGAATCATTCAGTACTTC
clone size: -; V gene: TRBV5-1; D gene: TRBD1; CDR3 length: 16; J gene: TRBJ1-2; CDR3 protein: CASSLVLGQGDYGYTF; CDR3 DNA: TGCGCCAGCAGCTTGGTTCTGGGACAGGGAGACTATGGCTACACCTTC
clone size: -; V gene: TRBV30; D gene: TRBD2; CDR3 length: 14; J gene: TRBJ2-3; CDR3 protein: CAWSLAGGTDTQYF; CDR3 DNA: TGTGCCTGGAGTTTAGCGGGGGGCACAGATACGCAGTATTTT
clone size: -; V gene: TRBV7-7; D gene: -; CDR3 length: 12; J gene: TRBJ2-2; CDR3 protein: CASSENTGELFF; CDR3 DNA: TGTGCTAGCAGCGAAAACACCGGGGAGCTGTTTTTT
clone size: -; V gene: TRBV13; D gene: -; CDR3 length: 14; J gene: TRBJ1-1; CDR3 protein: CASSLVGDSTEAFF; CDR3 DNA: TGTGCCAGCAGCTTAGTTGGGGATTCCACTGAAGCTTTCTTT
clone size: -; V gene: TRBV5-1; D gene: -; CDR3 length: 15; J gene: TRBJ2-6; CDR3 protein: CASSLTSSGANVLTF; CDR3 DNA: TGCGCCAGCAGCTTGACGAGCTCTGGGGCCAACGTCCTGACTTTC
clone size: -; V gene: TRBV7-8; D gene: -; CDR3 length: 15; J gene: TRBJ1-3; CDR3 protein: CASSLDRISGNTIYF; CDR3 DNA: TGTGCCAGCAGCTTAGACAGAATCTCTGGAAACACCATATATTTT
clone size: -; V gene: TRBV2; D gene: TRBD1; CDR3 length: 16; J gene: TRBJ2-4; CDR3 protein: CASSPGTGWAKNIQYF; CDR3 DNA: TGTGCCAGCAGCCCCGGGACAGGGTGGGCCAAAAACATTCAGTACTTC
clone size: -; V gene: TRBV27; D gene: TRBD1; CDR3 length: 13; J gene: TRBJ2-7; CDR3 protein: CASSPTGTYEQYF; CDR3 DNA: TGTGCCAGCAGTCCGACAGGGACCTACGAGCAGTACTTC
clone size: few; V gene: TRBV2; D gene: TRBD1; CDR3 length: 15; J gene: TRBJ1-2; CDR3 protein: CASRAGTGLHYGYTF; CDR3 DNA: TGTGCCAGCAGAGCCGGGACAGGGCTACACTATGGCTACACCTTC
clone size: -; V gene: TRBV25-1; D gene: TRBD2; CDR3 length: 16; J gene: TRBJ2-3; CDR3 protein: CASRLHSGGATDTQYF; CDR3 DNA: TGTGCCAGCAGGCTCCATAGCGGGGGGGCGACAGATACGCAGTATTTT
clone size: -; V gene: TRBV19; D gene: -; CDR3 length: 14; J gene: TRBJ1-1; CDR3 protein: CASSMSAGNTEAFF; CDR3 DNA: TGTGCCAGTAGTATGTCCGCAGGGAACACTGAAGCTTTCTTT
clone size: -; V gene: TRBV18; D gene: TRBD1; CDR3 length: 15; J gene: TRBJ1-1; CDR3 protein: CASSPSQGVAAEAFF; CDR3 DNA: TGTGCCAGCTCACCCTCACAGGGGGTCGCCGCTGAAGCTTTCTTT
clone size: -; V gene: TRBV6-5; D gene: TRBD1; CDR3 length: 14; J gene: TRBJ2-7; CDR3 protein: CASLKRTGTGEQYF; CDR3 DNA: TGTGCCAGCCTTAAGAGGACAGGGACTGGCGAGCAGTACTTC
clone size: -; V gene: TRBV29-1; D gene: TRBD1; CDR3 length: 14; J gene: TRBJ2-1; CDR3 protein: CSVTGQDSFNEQFF; CDR3 DNA: TGCAGCGTTACGGGACAGGACTCTTTTAATGAGCAGTTCTTC
clone size: -; V gene: TRBV4-1; D gene: -; CDR3 length: 15; J gene: TRBJ2-6; CDR3 protein: CASSRGGGGANVLTF; CDR3 DNA: TGCGCCAGCAGCCGAGGCGGCGGTGGGGCCAACGTCCTGACTTTC
clone size: -; V gene: TRBV9; D gene: -; CDR3 length: 16; J gene: TRBJ2-1; CDR3 protein: CASSARGRGGYNEQFF; CDR3 DNA: TGTGCCAGCAGCGCCCGTGGGCGGGGCGGCTACAATGAGCAGTTCTTC
clone size: -; V gene: TRBV10-3; D gene: -; CDR3 length: 13; J gene: TRBJ1-2; CDR3 protein: CAISEGSDYGYTF; CDR3 DNA: TGTGCCATCAGTGAGGGAAGTGACTATGGCTACACCTTC
clone size: few; V gene: TRBV15; D gene: TRBD1; CDR3 length: 14; J gene: TRBJ2-5; CDR3 protein: CATSRGGGRETQYF; CDR3 DNA: TGTGCCACCAGCAGAGGAGGGGGCCGAGAGACCCAGTACTTC
clone size: -; V gene: TRBV29-1; D gene: TRBD2; CDR3 length: 15; J gene: TRBJ2-1; CDR3 protein: CSVGALAGAINEQFF; CDR3 DNA: TGCAGCGTCGGGGCACTAGCGGGGGCCATCAATGAGCAGTTCTTC
clone size: few; V gene: TRBV18; D gene: -; CDR3 length: 16; J gene: TRBJ2-3; CDR3 protein: CASSPPWGTSTDTQYF; CDR3 DNA: TGTGCCAGCTCACCACCCTGGGGGACTAGCACAGATACGCAGTATTTT
clone size: -; V gene: TRBV2; D gene: TRBD1; CDR3 length: 13; J gene: TRBJ1-1; CDR3 protein: CASRGQGGTEAFF; CDR3 DNA: TGTGCCAGCAGAGGACAGGGTGGGACTGAAGCTTTCTTT
clone size: -; V gene: TRBV30; D gene: TRBD2; CDR3 length: 17; J gene: TRBJ2-5; CDR3 protein: CAWSVTRRGGLGETQYF; CDR3 DNA: TGTGCCTGGAGTGTAACCAGGCGGGGGGGCCTTGGAGAGACCCAGTACTTC
clone size: many; V gene: TRBV5-4; D gene: TRBD1; CDR3 length: 14; J gene: TRBJ1-2; CDR3 protein: CASSSGQSNYGYTF; CDR3 DNA: TGTGCCAGCAGCTCGGGACAGTCTAACTATGGCTACACCTTC
clone size: -; V gene: TRBV27; D gene: -; CDR3 length: 10; J gene: TRBJ2-7; CDR3 protein: CASSFNEQYF; CDR3 DNA: TGTGCCAGCAGTTTCAACGAGCAGTACTTC
clone size: -; V gene: TRBV9; D gene: TRBD1; CDR3 length: 13; J gene: TRBJ2-7; CDR3 protein: CASSVGTGVEQYF; CDR3 DNA: TGTGCCAGCAGCGTAGGGACAGGGGTGGAGCAGTACTTC
clone size: once; V gene: TRBV10-3; D gene: -; CDR3 length: 12; J gene: TRBJ1-2; CDR3 protein: CAIRSGENGYTF; CDR3 DNA: TGTGCCATCAGATCGGGGGAGAACGGCTACACCTTC
clone size: -; V gene: TRBV4-1; D gene: -; CDR3 length: 16; J gene: TRBJ1-1; CDR3 protein: CASSPEDGTMNTEAFF; CDR3 DNA: TGCGCCAGCAGCCCCGAGGACGGGACCATGAACACTGAAGCTTTCTTT
clone size: few; V gene: TRBV7-9; D gene: TRBD1; CDR3 length: 15; J gene: TRBJ2-2; CDR3 protein: CASSLTGVGTGELFF; CDR3 DNA: TGTGCCAGCAGCTTAACAGGGGTTGGGACCGGGGAGCTGTTTTTT